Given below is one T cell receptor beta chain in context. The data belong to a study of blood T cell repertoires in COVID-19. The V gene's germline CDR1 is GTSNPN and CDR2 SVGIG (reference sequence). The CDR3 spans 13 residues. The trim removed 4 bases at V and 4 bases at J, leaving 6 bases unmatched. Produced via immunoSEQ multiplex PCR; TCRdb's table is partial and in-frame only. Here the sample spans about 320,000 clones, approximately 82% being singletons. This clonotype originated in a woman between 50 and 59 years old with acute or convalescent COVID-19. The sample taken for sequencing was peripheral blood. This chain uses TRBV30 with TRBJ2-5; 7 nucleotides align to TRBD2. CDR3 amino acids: CAWTAGVIETQYF. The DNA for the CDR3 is TGTGCCTGGACGGCGGGGGTTATAGAGACCCAGTACTTC.